At least ten counts were recorded for the clone carrying this T cell receptor beta chain. Its cognate antigen is unknown. This sample stems from a study of glioma-infiltrating T cells. The CDR3 loop spans 12 amino acids. The germline V gene encodes CDR1 SEHNR and CDR2 FQNEAQ (reference sequence). Trimming pared 3 bases from V and 9 bases from J, leaving 9 bases between. The iRepertoire nested amplicon-rescue multiplex PCR amplified TCR alpha and beta CDR3s from RNA. One-step reverse transcription and amplification started from approximately 100-400 ng of tissue mRNA or PBMC total RNA. TCRdb called the multiplex PCR reads again in MiXCR, with one record for every CDR3 protein. The sample lists about 180,000 distinct CDR3 sequences, around 40% seen once, with around 5.2% in the top ten. General study results and limits: CDR3 overlap between tissue and blood was very small. Above-expected tissue-blood divergence occurred in all gliomas, most in low-grade ones.

The chain uses TRBV7-9 and TRBJ1-5; D ambiguous. The material sequenced was glioma tissue, nonneoplastic brain tissue, or PBMCs (not recorded which). This clonotype was sampled from a human donor with low-grade glioma or glioblastoma, undergoing nonglioma brain surgery, or in good health (not recorded which). In nucleotides, the CDR3 is TGTGCCAGCAGCTTTCCAGGAGGGCCCCAGCATTTT. Its protein product is CASSFPGGPQHF.